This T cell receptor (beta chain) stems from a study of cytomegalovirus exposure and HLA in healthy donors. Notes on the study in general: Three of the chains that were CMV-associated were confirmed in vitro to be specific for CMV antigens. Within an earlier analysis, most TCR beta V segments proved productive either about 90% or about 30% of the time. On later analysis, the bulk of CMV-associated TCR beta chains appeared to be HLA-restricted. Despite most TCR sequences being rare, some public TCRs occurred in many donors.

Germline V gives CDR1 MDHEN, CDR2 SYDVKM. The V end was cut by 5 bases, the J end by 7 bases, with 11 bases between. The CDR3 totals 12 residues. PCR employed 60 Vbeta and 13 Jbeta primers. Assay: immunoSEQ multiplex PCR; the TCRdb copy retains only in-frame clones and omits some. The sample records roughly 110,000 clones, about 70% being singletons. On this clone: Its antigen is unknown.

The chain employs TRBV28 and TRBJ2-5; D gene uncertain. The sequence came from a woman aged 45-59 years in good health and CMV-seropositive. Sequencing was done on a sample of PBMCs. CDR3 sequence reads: CASSQLTGTQYF. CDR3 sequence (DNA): TGTGCCAGCAGTCAACTAACGGGGACCCAGTACTTC.